A single sample gave rise to the 29 T cell receptor beta chains below, sequenced in a study of blood T cell repertoires in COVID-19. Using immunoSEQ multiplex PCR, the repertoire was profiled, and TCRdb retains in-frame clones only, with some absent. The data hold 160,000 or so clones, with roughly 90% observed a single time. Sequenced: peripheral blood. These receptors all stem from a man aged 60-69 years with active or convalescent COVID-19.

The chain employs TRBV5-1 and TRBJ2-7; 8 nucleotides match TRBD1. CDR3 length: 16 residues. With V trimmed by 4 bases and J by 1 base, 10 bases remained unmatched. Germline values: CDR1 SGHRS, CDR2 YFSETQ. The CDR3 loop reads CASSPSEDRVSYEQYF. The DNA for the CDR3 is TGCGCCAGCAGCCCCTCCGAGGACAGGGTGTCCTACGAGCAGTACTTC.

This chain links TRBV19 with TRBJ1-2, with a possible D match to TRBD1 (6 bases). V shed 5 bases and J shed 2 bases, with 12 bases lying between them. The CDR3 extends over 14 amino acids. Germline V gives CDR1 LNHDA, CDR2 SQIVND (reference sequence). The DNA of the CDR3 is TGTGCCAGTAGTGCCGATACAGGGAACTATGGCTACACCTTC. As protein: CASSADTGNYGYTF.

The chain couples TRBV28 to TRBJ1-1; 11 bases align to TRBD1. This CDR3 contains 12 residues. From germline, CDR1 is MDHEN and CDR2 SYDVKM. V lost 10 bases to trimming and J lost 10 bases; unmatched junction nucleotides: 8. The CDR3 spells CATGQGALVAFF. As DNA, the CDR3 is TGTGCCACCGGACAGGGGGCGCTTGTAGCTTTCTTT. The entire variable domain, with the rest obtained from reference TRBV28 and TRBJ1-1, is as follows: DVKVTQSSRYLVKRTGEKVFLECVQDMDHENMFWYRQDPGLGLRLIYFSYDVKMKEKGDIPEGYSVSREKKERFSLILESASTNQTSMYLCATGQGALVAFFGQGTRLTVV.

The chain combines TRBV5-4 with TRBJ2-1; a weak D match, TRBD2 (5 bases). The CDR3 length is 15 residues. Per germline, CDR1 SGHNT and CDR2 YYREEE (reference sequence). V was clipped by 2 bases and J by 0 bases, with 9 bases between them. CDR3 in amino acids: CASSFSASSYNEQFF. The CDR3 DNA reads TGTGCCAGCAGCTTTAGCGCCAGCTCCTACAATGAGCAGTTCTTC.

The CDR3 spells CASSQEASGNQETQYF. The CDR3 region has the DNA TGTGCCAGCAGCCAGGAGGCTAGCGGGAACCAAGAGACCCAGTACTTC. The chain carries TRBV7-2 and TRBJ2-5; 9 nucleotides match TRBD2. The CDR3 is 16 residues long. Germline assignment: CDR1 SGHTA and CDR2 FQGNSA. V was pared by 5 bases and J by 0 bases, with 7 bases of the junction left unmatched.

The chain couples TRBV27 to TRBJ1-1; the D gene is possibly TRBD1 (5 bases). V was pared by 5 bases and J by 4 bases, with 11 bases between. The CDR3 totals 13 residues. CDR1 and CDR2 from the germline V gene are MNHEY and SMNVEV (reference sequence). CDR3 residues: CASSPGGATEAFF. The CDR3 coding sequence is TGTGCCAGCAGTCCGGGCGGGGCCACTGAAGCTTTCTTT.

This clone came up once. This chain joins TRBV9 and TRBJ2-1; 9 bases match TRBD2. Per germline, CDR1 SGDLS and CDR2 YYNGEE. This CDR3 contains 16 residues. The trim removed 4 bases at V and 4 bases at J, leaving 9 bases unmatched. CDR3 coding DNA: TGTGCCAGCAGCCCCTATTCTAGCGGGAAGTACAATGAGCAGTTCTTC. Protein product: CASSPYSSGKYNEQFF.

The rearrangement joins TRBV10-3 to TRBJ1-1, with 7 bases aligning to TRBD1. Germline CDR1 reads ENHRY; CDR2 reads SYGVKD. Unmatched junction bases numbered 5, after V lost 5 bases and J lost 2 bases. This CDR3 comprises 14 residues. The CDR3 loop is CAISSGTDNTEAFF. In DNA, the CDR3 is TGTGCCATCAGTTCCGGGACAGATAACACTGAAGCTTTCTTT.

The chain employs TRBV19 and TRBJ2-1, with 8 bases aligning to TRBD2. The CDR3 spans 16 residues. V shed 3 bases and J 0 bases; nucleotides not matched to a gene: 4. Germline V gene lookup returns CDR1 LNHDA and CDR2 SQIVND (reference sequence). The CDR3 nucleotides are TGTGCCAGTAGTATCTACACTAGCGGCTCCTACAATGAGCAGTTCTTC. It codes for CASSIYTSGSYNEQFF. Looking up the rest from reference TRBV19 and TRBJ2-1 gives the full variable domain: DGGITQSPKYLFRKEGQNVTLSCEQNLNHDAMYWYRQDPGQGLRLIYYSQIVNDFQKGDIAEGYSVSREKKESFPLTVTSAQKNPTAFYLCASSIYTSGSYNEQFFGPGTRLTVL.

This clone was observed a few times. The gene calls are TRBV5-8 and TRBJ2-5; possibly TRBD2 for D (7 bases). The CDR3 loop spans 15 amino acids. The V end was cut by 0 bases, the J end by 5 bases, with 14 bases between. Germline V lookup: CDR1 SGHTS, CDR2 YDEGEE. The CDR3 loop is CASSLAGGPRETQYF. In DNA, the CDR3 is TGTGCCAGCAGCTTGGCCGGGGGGCCGCGGGAGACCCAGTACTTC.

The V and J genes are TRBV29-1 and TRBJ1-1; the D gene is possibly TRBD1 (5 bases). Trimming removed 8 bases at V and 1 base at J, with 14 bases between. Germline V lookup: CDR1 SQVTM, CDR2 ANQGSEA. The CDR3 spans 13 residues. CDR3 loop: CSSKEQANTEAFF. The CDR3 nucleotides are TGCAGCTCCAAAGAACAGGCGAACACTGAAGCTTTCTTT.

The chain is built from TRBV2 and TRBJ1-4; 9 positions agree with TRBD1. Germline CDR1 is SNHLY and CDR2 is FYNNEI. Trimming cost V 6 bases and J 3 bases; bases outside gene matches: 5. The CDR3 spans 15 residues. CDR3 residues: CASRPRTGANEKLFF. The CDR3 coding sequence is TGTGCCAGCAGACCCAGGACAGGGGCTAATGAAAAACTGTTTTTT.

The V and J genes are TRBV9 and TRBJ2-7, with TRBD2 identical over 12 bases. With 4 bases clipped from V and 4 bases from J, the junction kept 12 bases outside the gene matches. This CDR3 is built from 17 residues. The V gene's germline CDR1 is SGDLS and CDR2 YYNGEE. CDR3 DNA sequence: TGTGCCAGCAGCTCAGGCGTTCTAGCGGGGGGGACTTACGAGCAGTACTTC. Translation gives CASSSGVLAGGTYEQYF.

This clone was detected only once. The V and J genes are TRBV10-3 and TRBJ1-5; D is possibly TRBD1 (5 bases). The germline gives CDR1 ENHRY, CDR2 SYGVKD. The CDR3 sequence is 14 residues long. Trimming shortened V by 2 bases and J by 6 bases, and 11 bases separated the two germline ends. The CDR3 spells CAISEAQGGQPQHF. The CDR3 nucleotides read TGTGCCATCAGTGAGGCCCAGGGCGGTCAGCCCCAGCATTTT.

This clone occurred a few times. V gene TRBV7-6 combines with J gene TRBJ1-1, with TRBD1 matching over 8 bases. Germline V gene sequence: CDR1 SGHVS, CDR2 FNYEAQ. The CDR3 totals 15 residues. The V gene end was trimmed by 5 bases and the J gene end by 3 bases; junction bases not matched to a gene: 8. CDR3 residues: CASSHETGADTEAFF. The DNA of the CDR3 is TGTGCCAGCAGCCATGAGACAGGGGCCGACACTGAAGCTTTCTTT.

The rearrangement links TRBV5-4 to TRBJ2-3, with no clear D. The CDR3 is 14 amino acids. The germline V and J ends were trimmed by 0 bases and 0 bases, with 5 bases remaining between them. Germline CDR1 and CDR2: SGHNT and YYREEE (reference sequence). This chain's CDR3 is CASSLGQSTDTQYF. The CDR3 region has the DNA TGTGCCAGCAGCTTGGGCCAGAGCACAGATACGCAGTATTTT.

The genes are TRBV5-1 and TRBJ1-5; D remains ambiguous. The V end was cut by 0 bases, the J end by 2 bases, with 6 bases between. The CDR3 contains 14 residues. In germline, CDR1 is SGHRS, CDR2 YFSETQ. Written as DNA, the CDR3 is TGCGCCAGCAGCTTGGACGGGGGCAATCAGCCCCAGCATTTT. Its translation: CASSLDGGNQPQHF.

The rearrangement links TRBV3-1 (or the pseudogene TRBV3-2) to TRBJ2-2; 12 bases agree with TRBD2. This CDR3 region has 17 residues. The ends lost 3 bases at V and 3 bases at J; junction bases unmatched: 5. From germline, CDR1 is LGHDT and CDR2 YNNKEL (reference sequence). In DNA form, the CDR3 reads TGTGCCAGCAGCCATTACCGACTAGCGGGAGACACCGGGGAGCTGTTTTTT. Its protein is CASSHYRLAGDTGELFF.

This chain joins TRBV27 and TRBJ2-2; TRBD2 matches at 7 bases. CDR1 is MNHEY and CDR2 is SMNVEV in the germline V gene (reference sequence). The CDR3 extends over 17 amino acids. Unmatched junction bases numbered 16, after V lost 7 bases and J lost 5 bases. CDR3 coding DNA: TGTGCCAGCATCAACCAGGGAGGCCTGGGAGGGACCGGGGAGCTGTTTTTT. This encodes CASINQGGLGGTGELFF.

DNA of the CDR3: TGTGCCAGTAGTGCCCGGGACAGGGAAACGGGTCAGCCCCAGCATTTT. This encodes CASSARDRETGQPQHF. The chain combines TRBV19 with TRBJ1-5, with 9 bases identical to TRBD1. The V gene's germline CDR1 is LNHDA and CDR2 SQIVND (reference sequence). The CDR3 loop spans 16 amino acids. The V and J ends lost 5 bases and 6 bases, in that order; junction bases with no gene match: 11.

This rearrangement joins TRBV28 to TRBJ1-2, with D perhaps matching TRBD1 (5 bases). This CDR3 contains 15 residues. V lost 6 bases and J 8 bases, leaving 22 bases between the germline ends. Germline CDR1 MDHEN, CDR2 SYDVKM. Written as DNA, the CDR3 is TGTGCCAGCAGCACCGGGGCCCGGGAGGGGCGAGGCTACACCTTC. Protein: CASSTGAREGRGYTF.

This clone was seen just once. The chain employs TRBV7-5 and TRBJ1-2; TRBD1, the table's D call, was not compared with the DNA. TRBV7-5 is flagged as a pseudogene. This CDR3 is built from 14 residues. CDR3 nucleotides: TGTGTCAGAAGTCCTTACCCAGGAAACTATGGCTACACCTTC. It encodes CVRSPYPGNYGYTF.

The chain couples TRBV20-1 to TRBJ2-7, with TRBD2 identical over 7 bases. This CDR3 has 15 residues. With V trimmed by 3 bases and J by 7 bases, 15 bases remained unmatched. In germline, CDR1 is DFQATT, CDR2 SNEGSKA (reference sequence). CDR3: CSASRYGGGPGEQYF. The CDR3 DNA is TGCAGTGCTAGTCGGTACGGGGGAGGGCCGGGTGAGCAGTACTTC.

V usage is TRBV11-3 and J usage is TRBJ2-5; 7 nucleotides agree with TRBD2. The CDR3 runs 15 residues. Germline V gene data show CDR1 as SGHNT and CDR2 as YENEEA. After removal of 5 bases from V and 4 bases from J, the junction contained 10 bases not matched to a gene. The CDR3 DNA follows: TGTGCCAGCAGCGCGGGGAGGGCGGTAAGAGAGACCCAGTACTTC. Protein product: CASSAGRAVRETQYF.

The chain couples TRBV6-1 to TRBJ2-5; 8 bases fit TRBD2. Trimming cost V 1 base and J 4 bases; bases outside gene matches: 14. The CDR3 has 18 residues. Germline CDR1 is MNHNS and CDR2 is SASEGT. Here the CDR3 DNA reads TGTGCCAGCAGTGAAGTTGGGACTAGGAGTGCTCGGCTAGAGACCCAGTACTTC. Translation: CASSEVGTRSARLETQYF.

The chain joins TRBV27 to TRBJ1-4; D is ambiguous. The CDR3 totals 12 residues. Deletions cut 2 bases from V and 10 bases from J, with 8 bases between. Germline loops: CDR1 MNHEY, CDR2 SMNVEV (reference sequence). The CDR3 bases are TGTGCCAGCAGTTTAGACGGGGTAAAACTGTTTTTT. It translates to CASSLDGVKLFF.

V is TRBV6-1 and J is TRBJ2-2, with D perhaps TRBD1 (6 bases). Germline V gene sequence: CDR1 MNHNS, CDR2 SASEGT. V lost 2 bases to trimming and J lost 4 bases, with 11 bases between them. The CDR3 has 15 amino acids. CDR3 bases: TGTGCCAGCAGTGAACCGGGACACGCCACCGGGGAGCTGTTTTTT. It is translated as CASSEPGHATGELFF.

The V and J genes are TRBV7-9 and TRBJ1-4; no clear D gene. CDR1 SEHNR and CDR2 FQNEAQ come from the germline V gene (reference sequence). CDR3 length: 15 residues. Trimming shortened V by 2 bases and J by 4 bases, and 11 bases separated the two germline ends. CDR3 coding DNA: TGTGCCAGCAGCTTATCCGGGTCCAATAATGAAAAACTGTTTTTT. It yields the protein CASSLSGSNNEKLFF.

The chain carries TRBV25-1 and TRBJ1-2, with 7 bases identical to TRBD1. Germline-derived CDR1 and CDR2 are MGHDK and SYGVNS. CDR3 length: 13 residues. V lost 5 bases, J lost 11 bases, and 11 bases stayed unmatched. The CDR3 here is CASSTSGRGVYTF. CDR3 DNA: TGTGCCAGCAGTACCTCGGGCAGGGGGGTTTACACCTTC.